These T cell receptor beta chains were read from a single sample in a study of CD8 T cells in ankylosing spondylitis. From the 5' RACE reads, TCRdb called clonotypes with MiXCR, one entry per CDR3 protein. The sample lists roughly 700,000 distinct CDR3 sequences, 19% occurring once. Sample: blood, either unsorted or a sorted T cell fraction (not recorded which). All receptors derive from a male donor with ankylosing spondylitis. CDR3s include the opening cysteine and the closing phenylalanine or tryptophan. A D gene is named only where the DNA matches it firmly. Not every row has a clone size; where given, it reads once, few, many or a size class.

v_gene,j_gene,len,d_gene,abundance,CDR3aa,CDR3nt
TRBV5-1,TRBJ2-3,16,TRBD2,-,CASRISSAGGPDTQYF,TGCGCCAGCAGAATTTCGTCGGCGGGAGGCCCAGATACGCAGTATTTT
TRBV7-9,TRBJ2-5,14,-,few,CASSPPTEQETQYF,TGTGCCAGCAGCCCTCCGACAGAGCAAGAGACCCAGTACTTC
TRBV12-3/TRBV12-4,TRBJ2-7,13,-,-,CASSSVRWGEQYF,TGTGCCAGCAGTTCCGTCCGGTGGGGCGAGCAGTACTTC
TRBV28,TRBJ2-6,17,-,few,CASSKTTRGQGANVLTF,TGTGCCAGCAGTAAAACAACCCGGGGGCAAGGGGCCAACGTCCTGACTTTC
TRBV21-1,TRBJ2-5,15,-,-,CASSPPGGLKETQYF,TGTGCCAGCAGCCCCCCGGGCGGGTTGAAAGAGACCCAGTACTTC
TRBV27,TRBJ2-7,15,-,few,CASSPNPDLSYEQYF,TGTGCCAGCAGTCCCAACCCGGACCTATCCTACGAGCAGTACTTC
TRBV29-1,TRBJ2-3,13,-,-,CSVGGRNTDTQYF,TGCAGCGTTGGAGGACGGAACACAGATACGCAGTATTTT
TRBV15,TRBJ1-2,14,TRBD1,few,CATSSTGVVYGYTF,TGTGCCACCAGCAGTACAGGGGTAGTCTATGGCTACACCTTC
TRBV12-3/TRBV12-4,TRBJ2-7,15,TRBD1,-,CASSPGQGWAYEQYF,TGTGCCAGCAGTCCCGGACAGGGATGGGCCTACGAGCAGTACTTC
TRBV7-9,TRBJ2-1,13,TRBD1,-,CASNRDSYNEQFF,TGTGCCAGCAACCGGGACAGTTACAATGAGCAGTTCTTC
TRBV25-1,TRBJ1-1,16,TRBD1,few,CASSDSRDRGNTEAFF,TGTGCCAGCAGTGACAGCCGGGACAGGGGGAACACTGAAGCTTTCTTT
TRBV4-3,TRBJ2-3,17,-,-,CASSQDPGPRGTDTQYF,TGCGCCAGCAGCCAAGATCCGGGACCCCGGGGCACAGATACGCAGTATTTT
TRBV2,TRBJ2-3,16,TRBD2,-,CASSDGGGRFTDTQYF,TGTGCCAGCAGTGACGGTGGCGGGAGGTTCACAGATACGCAGTATTTT
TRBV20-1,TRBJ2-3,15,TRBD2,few,CSARKAGGRTDTQYF,TGCAGTGCCCGCAAAGCGGGAGGTAGGACAGATACGCAGTATTTT
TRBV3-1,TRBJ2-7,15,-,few,CASSQGRGPTYEQYF,TGTGCCAGCAGCCAAGGACGGGGCCCTACCTACGAGCAGTACTTC
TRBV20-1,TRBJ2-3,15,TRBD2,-,CSAGLGGAGTDTQYF,TGCAGTGCGGGCCTCGGGGGGGCTGGCACAGATACGCAGTATTTT
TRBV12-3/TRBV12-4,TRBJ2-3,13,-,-,CASRNLGADTQYF,TGTGCCAGCAGAAATCTCGGGGCAGATACGCAGTATTTT
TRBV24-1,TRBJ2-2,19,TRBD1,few,CATSDAGRGPGGLTGELFF,TGTGCCACCAGTGATGCGGGCAGGGGGCCGGGCGGCTTAACCGGGGAGCTGTTTTTT
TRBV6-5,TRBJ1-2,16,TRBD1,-,CASSYPETGGKSGYTF,TGTGCCAGCAGTTACCCAGAGACAGGGGGCAAGTCTGGCTACACCTTC
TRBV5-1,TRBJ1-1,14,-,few,CASRDTGSNTEAFF,TGCGCCAGCAGGGATACAGGGTCAAACACTGAAGCTTTCTTT
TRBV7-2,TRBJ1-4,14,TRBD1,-,CASRPGTGNEKLFF,TGTGCCAGCAGGCCGGGGACAGGGAATGAAAAACTGTTTTTT
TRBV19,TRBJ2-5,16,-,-,CASSISGQRYQETQYF,TGTGCCAGTAGTATCTCCGGACAGCGATACCAAGAGACCCAGTACTTC
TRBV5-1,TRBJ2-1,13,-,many,CASSLGPANEQFF,TGTGCCAGCAGCTTAGGGCCGGCAAATGAGCAGTTCTTC
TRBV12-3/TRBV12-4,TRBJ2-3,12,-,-,CASSFLADTQYF,TGTGCCAGCAGCTTCTTGGCAGATACGCAGTATTTT
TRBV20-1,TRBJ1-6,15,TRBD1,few,CSASPGQGFDSPLHF,TGCAGTGCTAGCCCGGGACAGGGTTTTGATTCACCCCTCCACTTT
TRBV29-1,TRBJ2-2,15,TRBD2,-,CSVEVRNGGAGELFF,TGCAGCGTTGAAGTGCGGAACGGGGGGGCCGGGGAGCTGTTTTTT
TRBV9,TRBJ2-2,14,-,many,CASRIESNTGELFF,TGTGCCAGTCGGATCGAATCGAACACCGGGGAGCTGTTTTTT
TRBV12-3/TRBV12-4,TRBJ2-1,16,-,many,CASSPRLPSSYNEQFF,TGTGCCAGCAGTCCTCGACTCCCAAGCTCCTACAATGAGCAGTTCTTC